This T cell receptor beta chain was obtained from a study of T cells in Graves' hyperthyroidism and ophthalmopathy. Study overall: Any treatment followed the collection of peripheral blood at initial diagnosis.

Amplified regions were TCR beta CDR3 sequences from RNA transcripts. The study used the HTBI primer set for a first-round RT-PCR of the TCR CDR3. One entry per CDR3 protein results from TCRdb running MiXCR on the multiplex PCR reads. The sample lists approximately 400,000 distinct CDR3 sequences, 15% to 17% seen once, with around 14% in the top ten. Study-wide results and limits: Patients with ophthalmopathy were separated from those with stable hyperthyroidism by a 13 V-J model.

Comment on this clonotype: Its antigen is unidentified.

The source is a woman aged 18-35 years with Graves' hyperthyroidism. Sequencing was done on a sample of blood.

The CDR3 is CASSDQGSANEKLFF. DNA of the CDR3: TGTGCCAGCAGCGACCAGGGGTCGGCTAATGAAAAACTGTTTTTT. The chain couples TRBV7-2 to TRBJ1-4; tentatively, D is TRBD1 (6 bases). From germline, CDR1 is SGHTA and CDR2 FQGNSA. Trimming left V 5 bases short and J 3 bases short, with 13 bases between. The CDR3 covers 15 residues.